The 13 T cell receptor beta chains reported below all come from one sample, sequenced in a study of T-cell memory formation after mild COVID-19 (dated by TCRdb to 2020 to 2022). The library was generated by 5' RACE. Sequencing used an Illumina NovaSeq 6000. TCRdb reprocessed the public reads (quality trimming at Q25 with fastp, clone calling with MiXCR) and kept in-frame beta chains. A single entry per CDR3 protein holds the most common genes and DNA from its merged rows. This sample gives roughly 62,000 distinct CDR3 sequences in total; 9.3% of them show up just once. The ten biggest clones cover around 1.1% of the sample. Sequencing used PBMCs or a T cell subset sorted from them (not recorded which). Every receptor here comes from a man aged 18-30 years who had mild COVID-19 (a few samples of this study predate the infection). The sample titles of this study are shuffled in the database, so cell type and time point are left out; the donor was told from shared clones.

The chain employs TRBV6-5 and TRBJ1-1; weak D call: TRBD1 (6 bases). Trimming shortened V by 5 bases and J by 1 base, and 11 bases separated the two germline ends. There are 14 residues in the CDR3. The V gene's germline CDR1 is MNHEY and CDR2 SVGAGI. The CDR3 DNA follows: TGTGCCAGCAGTCCGACAGGCAAGAACACTGAAGCTTTCTTT. Protein: CASSPTGKNTEAFF.

This clonotype was detected many times. The chain employs TRBV5-1 and TRBJ2-3, with 7 positions matching TRBD2. CDR3 length: 15 residues. J gave up 3 bases and V 4 bases, and 8 bases lay outside the gene matches. The germline gives CDR1 SGHRS, CDR2 YFSETQ. In DNA form, the CDR3 reads TGCGCCAGCAGCCCCGGACTAGGTCATACAGATACGCAGTATTTT. It encodes CASSPGLGHTDTQYF.

Ten or more counts support this clonotype. The chain is built from TRBV11-2 and TRBJ2-3; 8 bases are a match to TRBD2. This CDR3 is 15 amino acids long. V shed 5 bases, J shed 5 bases, and the junction held 9 bases outside the gene matches. Germline V lookup: CDR1 SGHAT, CDR2 FQNNGV. The CDR3 is CASSHWRGDRDTQYF. CDR3 nucleotides: TGTGCCAGCAGCCATTGGCGGGGGGACCGAGATACGCAGTATTTT.

Many counts were recorded for this clonotype. This chain uses TRBV12-3 or TRBV12-4 with TRBJ2-3, with 7 bases fitting TRBD2. V trimming: 4 bases; J trimming: 0 bases; junction bases outside the gene matches: 4. CDR3 length equals 15 residues. CDR3 sequence reads: CASSSAGTSTDTQYF. Here the CDR3 DNA reads TGTGCCAGCAGTTCAGCGGGGACTAGCACAGATACGCAGTATTTT.

The V call is TRBV24-1, the J call TRBJ2-1; no definite D call. Germline CDR1 is KGHDR and CDR2 is SFDVKD. Trimming stripped 3 bases from V and 0 bases from J, with 8 bases between. The CDR3 contains 15 residues. CDR3 residues: CATSDASSSYNEQFF. The CDR3 region has the DNA TGTGCCACCAGTGATGCCTCGAGCTCCTACAATGAGCAGTTCTTC.

This clonotype was detected many times. The CDR3 region has the DNA TGTGCCACCAGTGATCGCAGGAACTATGGCTACACCTTC. This translates into CATSDRRNYGYTF. The chain uses TRBV24-1 and TRBJ1-2; D is unclear. The CDR3 is 13 residues long. Germline V gives CDR1 KGHDR, CDR2 SFDVKD. Trimming removed 3 bases at V and 2 bases at J, with 6 bases between.

This chain uses TRBV6-5 with TRBJ1-6, with D possibly matching TRBD1 (5 bases). The CDR3 consists of 13 residues. The V end was cut by 6 bases, the J end by 8 bases, with 11 bases between. Germline CDR1 reads MNHEY; CDR2 reads SVGAGI. The DNA of the CDR3 is TGTGCCAGCAGCTCCGGGGGTCATTCACCCCTCCACTTT. Translation gives CASSSGGHSPLHF.

The chain combines TRBV6-5 with TRBJ2-1; TRBD2 matches 9 bases. Per the germline V gene, CDR1 is MNHEY and CDR2 is SVGAGI. CDR3 length: 16 residues. V lost 4 bases, J lost 12 bases, and 16 bases stayed unmatched. CDR3 nucleotide sequence: TGTGCCAGCAGTTCCATTGTAGCGGGGGATCCAAGCCGGCAGTTCTTC. It encodes CASSSIVAGDPSRQFF.

This clonotype appeared a few times. The gene calls are TRBV5-4 and TRBJ2-2; D possibly corresponds to TRBD1 (6 bases). The CDR3 extends over 12 amino acids. V lost 4 bases, J lost 7 bases, and 8 bases lay in between. CDR1 is SGHNT, CDR2 YYREEE, per germline (reference sequence). The CDR3, as DNA: TGTGCCAGCAGCCGGGACATCGGGGAGCTGTTTTTT. Amino acids: CASSRDIGELFF.

The chain combines TRBV20-1 with TRBJ1-2, with D tentatively TRBD1 (6 bases). The V end was cut by 3 bases, the J end by 2 bases, with 13 bases between. The CDR3 has 14 residues. The V gene's germline CDR1 is DFQATT and CDR2 SNEGSKA (reference sequence). The CDR3 DNA reads TGCAGTGCTAGGTGGGGGGGCGGAAACTATGGCTACACCTTC. Its protein product is CSARWGGGNYGYTF.

A word on this clonotype: Because the CDR3's place on the DNA is in doubt, the DNA is left out and the CDR3 is given as listed by TCRdb. The chain recombines TRBV9 with TRBJ2-5; TRBD1, the D gene given by the table, was not confirmed from the DNA. The CDR3 extends over 15 residues, inclusive of both ends. Germline loops: CDR1 SGDLS, CDR2 YYNGEE. CDR3 sequence reads: CASSVDSGQGETQYF.

The CDR3 here is CATLREGTANTGELFF. DNA for the CDR3: TGTGCCACCCTTCGGGAAGGGACAGCTAACACCGGGGAGCTGTTTTTT. The chain is built from TRBV25-1 and TRBJ2-2; TRBD1 matches 7 bases. This CDR3 contains 16 residues. Germline V gene data show CDR1 as MGHDK and CDR2 as SYGVNS. V lost 10 bases and J lost 2; bases outside the gene matches: 13.

This clonotype appeared a few times. The rearrangement joins TRBV5-5 to TRBJ2-3; TRBD1 matches at 10 bases. Germline V gives CDR1 SGHKS, CDR2 YYEKEE (reference sequence). V shed 4 bases, J shed 3 bases, and the junction held 5 bases outside the gene matches. The CDR3 sequence is 15 residues long. The CDR3 region has the DNA TGTGCCAGCAGCCCCGGGACAGGGGTGACAGATACGCAGTATTTT. Translating gives CASSPGTGVTDTQYF.